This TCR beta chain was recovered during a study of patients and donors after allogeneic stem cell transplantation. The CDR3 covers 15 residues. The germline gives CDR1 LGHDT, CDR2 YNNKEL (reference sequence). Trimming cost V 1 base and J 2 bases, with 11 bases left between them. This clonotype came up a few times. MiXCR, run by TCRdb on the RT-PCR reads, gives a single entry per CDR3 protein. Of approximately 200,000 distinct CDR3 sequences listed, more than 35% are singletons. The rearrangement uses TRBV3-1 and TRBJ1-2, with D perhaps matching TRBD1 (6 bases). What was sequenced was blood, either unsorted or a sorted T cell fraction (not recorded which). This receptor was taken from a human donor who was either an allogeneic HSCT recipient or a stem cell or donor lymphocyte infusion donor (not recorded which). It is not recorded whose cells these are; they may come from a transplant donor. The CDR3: CASSQGGALNYGYTF. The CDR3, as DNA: TGTGCCAGCAGCCAAGGGGGGGCCCTAAACTATGGCTACACCTTC. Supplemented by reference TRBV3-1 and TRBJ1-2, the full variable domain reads DTAVSQTPKYLVTQMGNDKSIKCEQNLGHDTMYWYKQDSKKFLKIMFSYNNKELIINETVPNRFSPKSPDKAHLNLHINSLELGDSAVYFCASSQGGALNYGYTFGSGTRLTVV.